The clone carrying this T cell receptor beta chain was counted a few times. Reverse transcription of all isolated RNA meant that expressed TCRB transcripts were sequenced. It was found that naive, central memory and regulatory T cell samples averaged about 3.5 million reads. Method: immunoSEQ multiplex PCR; TCRdb's copy keeps in-frame clones and lacks some. Here the sample spans roughly 170,000 clones, 10% to 15% being singletons. Populations isolated by sorting all had purity greater than 95%. This entry is derived from a study of beta chain features in type 1 diabetes. This CDR3 region has 14 residues. The ends lost 3 bases at V and 12 bases at J; junction bases unmatched: 9. Germline V gene lookup returns CDR1 GTSNPN and CDR2 SVGIG (reference sequence).

This TCR derives from a woman in her late teens or twenties in good health. Sequenced material: central memory CD4+ T cells from blood. The rearrangement joins TRBV30 to TRBJ2-3, with TRBD2 matching 13 bases. The CDR3 loop is CAWSYGLAGDPQYF. CDR3 DNA sequence: TGTGCCTGGAGCTATGGACTAGCGGGAGACCCCCAGTATTTT.